The 10 T cell receptor beta chains below all came from one sample that was sequenced in a study of OX40 agonist ivuxolimab in advanced cancers. The library was built by means of the immunoSEQ multiplex PCR assay. TCRdb took over this immuneACCESS table, retaining in-frame rearrangements with V and J assigned. Such tables are incomplete; in checked studies, under half of the missing clones stem from an unresolved V gene, and the remainder is unexplained. Here the sample has roughly 70,000 clones; 82% occur a single time. The ten largest clones add up to over 0.4% of the sample. The source material was CD4+ or CD8+ T cells sorted from blood, sampled in a trial of the OX40 agonist ivuxolimab. Source of these receptors: an adult with an advanced solid tumor such as melanoma, head and neck, liver or kidney cancer.

V gene TRBV2 combines with J gene TRBJ2-1; D may be TRBD1 (7 bases). Germline CDR1 is SNHLY and CDR2 is FYNNEI. The CDR3 length is 15 residues. The V gene lost 6 bases and the J gene lost 2 bases, with 14 bases spanning the gap. CDR3 in amino acids: CASSLLRGAYNEQFF. The CDR3 DNA is TGTGCCAGCAGCCTACTCAGGGGGGCCTACAATGAGCAGTTCTTC.

V and J are TRBV2 and TRBJ1-1, with D unresolved. Trimming removed 6 bases at V and 7 bases at J, with 15 bases between. The CDR3 is 13 residues long. CDR1 SNHLY and CDR2 FYNNEI come from the germline V gene. CDR3 loop: CASSVEGKGEAFF. DNA for the CDR3: TGTGCCAGCAGCGTAGAGGGAAAAGGTGAAGCTTTCTTT.

This chain connects TRBV5-4 to TRBJ2-3; 11 bases align to TRBD2. This CDR3 region has 19 residues. The germline CDR1 and CDR2 sequences are SGHNT and YYREEE (reference sequence). J gave up 0 bases and V 5 bases, and 14 bases lay outside the gene matches. DNA of the CDR3: TGTGCCAGCAGGATGACCCAGGGACTAGCGGTTTCTAGCACAGATACGCAGTATTTT. Its protein is CASRMTQGLAVSSTDTQYF.

V is TRBV14 and J is TRBJ1-2, with D tentatively TRBD1 (5 bases). This CDR3 contains 13 residues. V was shortened by 3 bases and J by 3 bases, with 8 bases between the two germline ends. From germline, CDR1 is SGHDN and CDR2 FVKESK. The CDR3 sequence is CASSQTAYYGYTF. CDR3 in DNA: TGTGCCAGCAGCCAGACAGCCTACTATGGCTACACCTTC.

The chain links TRBV19 to TRBJ1-5; D is unclear. Germline V lookup: CDR1 LNHDA, CDR2 SQIVND (reference sequence). The CDR3 extends over 14 amino acids. The V end lost 3 bases, the J end lost 1 base, and 7 bases lay between the germline ends. The CDR3 bases are TGTGCCAGTAGTATCGACGGGAGCAATCAGCCCCAGCATTTT. Encoded protein: CASSIDGSNQPQHF.

The rearrangement joins TRBV5-1 to TRBJ2-3; 7 nucleotides match TRBD2. Trimming removed 6 bases from V and 2 bases from J; junction bases left unmatched: 9. The CDR3 loop spans 15 amino acids. CDR1 and CDR2 from the germline V gene are SGHRS and YFSETQ. The CDR3 reads CASTGDSGHTDTQYF. The CDR3 DNA follows: TGCGCCAGCACTGGGGATAGCGGGCACACAGATACGCAGTATTTT.

The rearrangement links TRBV28 to TRBJ2-5; D is perhaps TRBD1 (6 bases). Trimming left V 4 bases short and J 1 base short, with 16 bases between. This CDR3 has 16 residues. From germline, CDR1 is MDHEN and CDR2 SYDVKM. The CDR3 DNA is TGTGCCAGCAGTTGGTGGGGGCCAGGGGCCCAAGAGACCCAGTACTTC. Its translation: CASSWWGPGAQETQYF.

The rearrangement joins TRBV7-9 to TRBJ1-2, with D hard to call. The V and J ends lost 1 base and 7 bases respectively, with 7 bases between them. The CDR3 extends over 12 amino acids. Germline V gene sequence: CDR1 SEHNR, CDR2 FQNEAQ (reference sequence). CDR3 bases: TGTGCCAGCAGCTTAGAAAACCGTGGCTACACCTTC. Translation: CASSLENRGYTF.

V and J are TRBV5-1 and TRBJ2-7; the match to TRBD1 covers 11 bases. Germline trimming cut 0 bases from V and 4 bases from J; bases unmatched to any gene: 3. This CDR3 spans 15 amino acids. Germline loops: CDR1 SGHRS, CDR2 YFSETQ. The CDR3 here is CASSLGTGGGYEQYF. The CDR3 DNA sequence: TGCGCCAGCAGCTTGGGGACAGGGGGCGGGTACGAGCAGTACTTC.

The sample holds a few counts of this clone. The V and J genes are TRBV28 and TRBJ2-3, with D maybe TRBD1 (6 bases). CDR3 length: 14 residues. Germline V lookup: CDR1 MDHEN, CDR2 SYDVKM. The V end was cut by 6 bases, the J end by 2 bases, with 12 bases between. The CDR3 is CASRKRQVTDTQYF. The CDR3 coding sequence is TGTGCCAGCAGAAAGAGACAGGTCACAGATACGCAGTATTTT.